A single T cell receptor (beta chain) is shown here with its context. The data stem from a study of blood T cell repertoires in COVID-19. Study-wide background: Material from acute and convalescent COVID-19 was sourced from the United States, Italy and Spain.

The data were produced by immunoSEQ multiplex PCR, yet TCRdb's version contains in-frame clones alone and is incomplete. The data hold roughly 570,000 clones, with less than 90% observed a single time. Sequences were obtained from peripheral blood. The sequence derives from a woman aged 45 to 65 with COVID-19, enrolled during active disease.

The CDR3, as DNA: TGTGCCAGTAGCACAAGGGGGAGCGCTGAAGCTTTCTTT. It yields the protein CASSTRGSAEAFF. The chain is built from TRBV19 and TRBJ1-1, with D perhaps TRBD1 (6 bases). Trimming shortened V by 6 bases and J by 6 bases, and 14 bases separated the two germline ends. The CDR3 spans 13 residues. Looked up from germline, CDR1 is LNHDA and CDR2 is SQIVND (reference sequence).